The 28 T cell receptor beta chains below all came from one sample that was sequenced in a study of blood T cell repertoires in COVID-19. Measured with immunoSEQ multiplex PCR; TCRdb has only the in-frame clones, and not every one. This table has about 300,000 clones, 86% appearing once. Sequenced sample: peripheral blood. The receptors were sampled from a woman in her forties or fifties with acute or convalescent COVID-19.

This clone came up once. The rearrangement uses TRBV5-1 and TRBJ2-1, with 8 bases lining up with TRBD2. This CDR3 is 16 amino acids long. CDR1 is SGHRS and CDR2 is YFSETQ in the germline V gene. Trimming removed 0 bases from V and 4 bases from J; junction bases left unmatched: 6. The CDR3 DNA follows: TGCGCCAGCAGCTTGGTGCCAGCGGGAGCTTACAATGAGCAGTTCTTC. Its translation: CASSLVPAGAYNEQFF.

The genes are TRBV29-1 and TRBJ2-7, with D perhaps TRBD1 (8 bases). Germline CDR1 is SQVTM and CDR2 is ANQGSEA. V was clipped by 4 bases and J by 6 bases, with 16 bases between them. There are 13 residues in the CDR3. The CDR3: CSVVTGGAGEQYF. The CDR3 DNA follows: TGCAGCGTTGTAACAGGGGGGGCCGGCGAGCAGTACTTC.

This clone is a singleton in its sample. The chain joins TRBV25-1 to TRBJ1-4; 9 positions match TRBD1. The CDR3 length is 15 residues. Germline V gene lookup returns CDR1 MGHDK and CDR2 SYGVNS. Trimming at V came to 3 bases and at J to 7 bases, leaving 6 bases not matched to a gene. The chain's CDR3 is CASSDPGQGGEKLFF. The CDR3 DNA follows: TGTGCCAGCAGTGACCCGGGACAGGGAGGTGAAAAACTGTTTTTT.

The chain's CDR3 is CASGPGQSVTQYF. The DNA for the CDR3 is TGCGCCAGCGGACCGGGACAGTCCGTGACCCAGTACTTC. J is TRBJ2-5 and V is TRBV4-1; TRBD1 matches at 7 bases. Germline V lookup: CDR1 MGHRA, CDR2 YSYEKL. CDR3 size: 13 residues. V dropped 8 bases and J dropped 7; count of bases not matched to a gene: 10.

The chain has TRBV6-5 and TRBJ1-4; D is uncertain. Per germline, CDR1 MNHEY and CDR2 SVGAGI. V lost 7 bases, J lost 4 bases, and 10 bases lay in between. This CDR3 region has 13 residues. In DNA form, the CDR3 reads TGTGCCAGCATGACTGCTCTTAATGAAAAACTGTTTTTT. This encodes CASMTALNEKLFF.

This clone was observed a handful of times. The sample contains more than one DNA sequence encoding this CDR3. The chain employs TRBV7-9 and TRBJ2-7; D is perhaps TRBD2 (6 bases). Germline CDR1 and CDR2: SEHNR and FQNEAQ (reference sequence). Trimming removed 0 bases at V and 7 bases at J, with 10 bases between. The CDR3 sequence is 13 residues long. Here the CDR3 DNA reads TGTGCCAGCAGCTTAGCGGGAGGAGGAGAGCAGTACTTC. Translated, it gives CASSLAGGGEQYF.

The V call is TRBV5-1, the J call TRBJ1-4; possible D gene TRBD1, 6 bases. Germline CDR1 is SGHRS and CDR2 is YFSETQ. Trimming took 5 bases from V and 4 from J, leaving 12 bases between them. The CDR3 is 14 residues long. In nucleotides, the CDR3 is TGCGCCAGCAGTTTTACAGGGATTAATGAAAAACTGTTTTTT. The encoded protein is CASSFTGINEKLFF.

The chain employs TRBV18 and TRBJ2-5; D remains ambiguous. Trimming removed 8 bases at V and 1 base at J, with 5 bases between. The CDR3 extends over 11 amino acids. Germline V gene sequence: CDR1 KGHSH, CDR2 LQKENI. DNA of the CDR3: TGTGCCAGCCGACTCCAAGAGACCCAGTACTTC. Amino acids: CASRLQETQYF. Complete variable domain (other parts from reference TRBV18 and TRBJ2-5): NAGVMQNPRHLVRRRGQEARLRCSPMKGHSHVYWYRQLPEEGLKFMVYLQKENIIDESGMPKERFSAEFPKEGPSILRIQQVVRGDSAAYFCASRLQETQYFGPGTRLLVL.

CDR3 loop: CASSPRRTGGETQYF. As DNA, the CDR3 is TGTGCCAGCTCACCACGGAGGACAGGGGGAGAGACCCAGTACTTC. The chain combines TRBV18 with TRBJ2-5, with 10 bases matching TRBD1. CDR1 is KGHSH and CDR2 is LQKENI in the germline V gene. The CDR3 runs to 15 residues. V gave up 1 base and J gave up 4 bases; unmatched junction bases: 3.

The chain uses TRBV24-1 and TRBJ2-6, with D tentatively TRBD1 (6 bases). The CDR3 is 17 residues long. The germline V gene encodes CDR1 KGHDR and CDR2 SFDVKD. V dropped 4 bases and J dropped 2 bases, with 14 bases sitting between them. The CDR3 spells CATSDPPYRAGANVLTF. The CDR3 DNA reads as TGTGCCACCAGTGACCCACCTTACAGGGCTGGGGCCAACGTCCTGACTTTC.

The CDR3 nucleotides are TGTGCCAGCTCAAGGGGACTCGAACGAGGGGGCACAGATACGCAGTATTTT. Translating gives CASSRGLERGGTDTQYF. The chain carries TRBV18 and TRBJ2-3; TRBD2 might be the D (6 bases). The CDR3 spans 17 residues. With 5 bases removed from V and 1 base from J, the gap between germline ends came to 19 bases. CDR1 and CDR2 from the germline V gene are KGHSH and LQKENI.

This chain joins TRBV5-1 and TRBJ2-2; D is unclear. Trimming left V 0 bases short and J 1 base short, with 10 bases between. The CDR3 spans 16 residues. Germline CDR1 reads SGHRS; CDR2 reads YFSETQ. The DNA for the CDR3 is TGCGCCAGCAGCTTGGCCCAGGTTGGGAACACCGGGGAGCTGTTTTTT. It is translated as CASSLAQVGNTGELFF.

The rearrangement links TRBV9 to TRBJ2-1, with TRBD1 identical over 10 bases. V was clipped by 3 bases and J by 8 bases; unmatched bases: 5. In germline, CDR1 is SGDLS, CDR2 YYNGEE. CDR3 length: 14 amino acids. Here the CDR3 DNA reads TGTGCCAGCAGCGAGGGACAGGGGAACGATGAGCAGTTCTTC. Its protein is CASSEGQGNDEQFF.

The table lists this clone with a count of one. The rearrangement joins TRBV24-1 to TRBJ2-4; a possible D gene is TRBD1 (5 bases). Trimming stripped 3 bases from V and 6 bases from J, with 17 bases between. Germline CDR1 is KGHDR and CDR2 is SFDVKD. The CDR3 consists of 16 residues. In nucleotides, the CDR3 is TGTGCCACCAGTGATCCTCGACAGACGCCCACAAACATTCAGTACTTC. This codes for CATSDPRQTPTNIQYF.

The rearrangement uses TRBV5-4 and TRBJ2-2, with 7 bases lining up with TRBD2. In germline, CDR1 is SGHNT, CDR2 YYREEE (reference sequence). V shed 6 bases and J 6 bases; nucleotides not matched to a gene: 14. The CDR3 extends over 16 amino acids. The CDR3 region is CASKDRASGGAGELFF. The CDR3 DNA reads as TGTGCCAGCAAAGACCGGGCTAGCGGAGGTGCCGGGGAGCTGTTTTTT.

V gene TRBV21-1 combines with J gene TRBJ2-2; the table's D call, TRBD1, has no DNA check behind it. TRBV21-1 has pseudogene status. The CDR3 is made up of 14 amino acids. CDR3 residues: CASSSHQGTGELFF. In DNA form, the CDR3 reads TGTGCCAGCAGCTCCCACCAGGGTACCGGGGAGCTGTTTTTT.

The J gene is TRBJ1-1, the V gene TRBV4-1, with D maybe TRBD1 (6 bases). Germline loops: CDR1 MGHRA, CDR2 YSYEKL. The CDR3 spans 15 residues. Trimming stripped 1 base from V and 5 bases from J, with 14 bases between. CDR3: CASSQGGNRVTEAFF. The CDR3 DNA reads TGCGCCAGCAGCCAAGGGGGAAACAGGGTAACTGAAGCTTTCTTT.

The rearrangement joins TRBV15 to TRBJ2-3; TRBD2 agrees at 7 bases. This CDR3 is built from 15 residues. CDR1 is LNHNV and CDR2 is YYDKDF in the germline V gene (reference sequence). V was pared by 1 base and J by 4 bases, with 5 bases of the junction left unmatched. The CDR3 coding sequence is TGTGCCACCAGCAGAGGGGGCGGGAGCCCAGATACGCAGTATTTT. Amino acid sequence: CATSRGGGSPDTQYF. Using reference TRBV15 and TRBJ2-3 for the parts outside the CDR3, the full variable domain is DAMVIQNPRYQVTQFGKPVTLSCSQTLNHNVMYWYQQKSSQAPKLLFHYYDKDFNNEADTPDNFQSRRPNTSFCFLDIRSPGLGDTAMYLCATSRGGGSPDTQYFGPGTRLTVL.

The CDR3 loop is CASSPPGRGEKLFF. CDR3 coding DNA: TGTGCCAGCAGCCCCCCGGGGAGGGGGGAAAAACTGTTTTTT. The chain has TRBV5-5 and TRBJ1-4, with D possibly being TRBD1 (6 bases). CDR3 size: 14 residues. V lost 4 bases and J lost 8, with 15 bases in between. Germline V gene sequence: CDR1 SGHKS, CDR2 YYEKEE (reference sequence).

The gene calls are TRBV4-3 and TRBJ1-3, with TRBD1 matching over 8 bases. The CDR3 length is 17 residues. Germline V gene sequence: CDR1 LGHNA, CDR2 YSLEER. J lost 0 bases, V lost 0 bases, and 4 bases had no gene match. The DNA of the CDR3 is TGCGCCAGCAGCCAAGACGGGACAGGCGGCTCTGGAAACACCATATATTTT. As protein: CASSQDGTGGSGNTIYF.

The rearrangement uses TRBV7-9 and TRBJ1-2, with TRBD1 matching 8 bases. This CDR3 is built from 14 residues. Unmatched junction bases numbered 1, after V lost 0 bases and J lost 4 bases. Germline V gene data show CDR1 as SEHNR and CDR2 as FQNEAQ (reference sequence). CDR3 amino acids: CASSLAGQGYGYTF. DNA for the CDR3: TGTGCCAGCAGCTTAGCTGGACAGGGCTATGGCTACACCTTC.

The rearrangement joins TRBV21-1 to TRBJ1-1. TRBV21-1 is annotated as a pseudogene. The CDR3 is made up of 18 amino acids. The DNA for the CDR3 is TGTGCCAGCAGCCTCCGGTTCCCCCGTCATCTCACGAACACTGAAGCTTTCTTT. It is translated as CASSLRFPRHLTNTEAFF.

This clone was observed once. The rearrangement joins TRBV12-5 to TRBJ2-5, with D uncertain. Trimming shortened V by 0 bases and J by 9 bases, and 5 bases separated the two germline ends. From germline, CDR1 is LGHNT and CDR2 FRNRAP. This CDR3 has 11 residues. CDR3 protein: CASGLVRAQYF. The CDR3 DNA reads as TGTGCTAGTGGTTTGGTCCGGGCCCAGTACTTC.

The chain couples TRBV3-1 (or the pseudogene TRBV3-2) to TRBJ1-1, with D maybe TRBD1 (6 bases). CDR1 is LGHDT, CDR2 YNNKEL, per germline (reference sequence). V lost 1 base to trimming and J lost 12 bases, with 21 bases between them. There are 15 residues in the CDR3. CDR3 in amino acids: CASSQVVVTGHRTFF. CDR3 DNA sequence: TGTGCCAGCAGCCAAGTTGTAGTAACGGGACATCGGACTTTCTTT.

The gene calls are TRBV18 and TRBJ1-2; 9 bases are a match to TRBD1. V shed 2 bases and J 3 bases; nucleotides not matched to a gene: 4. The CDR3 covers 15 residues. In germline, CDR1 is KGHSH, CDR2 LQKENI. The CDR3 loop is CASSPGTGKDYGYTF. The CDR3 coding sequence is TGTGCCAGCTCACCAGGGACAGGGAAGGACTATGGCTACACCTTC.

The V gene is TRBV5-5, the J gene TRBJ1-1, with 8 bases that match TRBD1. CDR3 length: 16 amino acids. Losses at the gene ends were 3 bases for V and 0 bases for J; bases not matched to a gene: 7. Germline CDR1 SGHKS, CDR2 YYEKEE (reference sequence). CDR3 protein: CASSWTPGQVNTEAFF. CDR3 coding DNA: TGTGCCAGCAGCTGGACCCCGGGACAGGTGAACACTGAAGCTTTCTTT.

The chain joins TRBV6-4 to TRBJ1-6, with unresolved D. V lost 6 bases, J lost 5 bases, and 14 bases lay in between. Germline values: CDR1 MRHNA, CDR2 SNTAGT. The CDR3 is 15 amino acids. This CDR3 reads CASSRGHWDNSPLHF. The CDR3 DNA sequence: TGTGCCAGCAGCCGAGGGCACTGGGATAATTCACCCCTCCACTTT.

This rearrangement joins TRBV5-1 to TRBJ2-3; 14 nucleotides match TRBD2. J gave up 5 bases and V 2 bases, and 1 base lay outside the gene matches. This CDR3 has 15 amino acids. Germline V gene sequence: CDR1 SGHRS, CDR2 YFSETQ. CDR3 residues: CASSFGLAGGDTQYF. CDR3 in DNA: TGCGCCAGCAGCTTTGGACTAGCGGGAGGAGATACGCAGTATTTT.